One TCR beta chain is described in this entry. This sample is part of a study of shared clonotypes between healthy human individuals. Subsets obtained from CD4+ cells comprised CD45RA+ naive and CD45RA-negative memory cells. V shed 5 bases and J 8 bases; nucleotides not matched to a gene: 6. Germline CDR1 SNHLY, CDR2 FYNNEI. The CDR3 runs 13 residues. The authors ran the assay at deep level. Every subset had its genomic DNA shared out evenly among several immunoSEQ plates. It was around 190 ng DNA, some 30,000 T cell genomes, that sorted-subset replicate PCRs used. Measured with immunoSEQ multiplex PCR; TCRdb has only the in-frame clones, and not every one. The profile covers roughly 2,500,000 clones, with 90% to 95% appearing a single time and more than 0.35% taken by the ten largest.

This receptor was taken from a man in his late teens or twenties in good health. Some clones in this sample may be carry-over from other donors' samples. Sequencing used naive CD4+ T cells from PBMCs. Subset meaning: CD45RA+ positively selected. This chain links TRBV2 with TRBJ2-5, with 9 bases lining up with TRBD1. CDR3 in amino acids: CASSFQDRGTQYF. CDR3 sequence (DNA): TGTGCCAGCAGTTTTCAGGACAGGGGAACCCAGTACTTC.